This T cell receptor (beta chain) stems from a study of blood T cells in healthy people across ages. Whole-study findings and limits: Strong correlation was found linking TCR beta diversity to naive T cell percentage.

Every donor gave 9 to 10 milliliters of peripheral blood. The germline V gene encodes CDR1 MDHEN and CDR2 SYDVKM. The CDR3 spans 14 residues. The second PCR ran about 6 to 12 cycles with a sample-barcoded 5' primer and J-beta primers. One entry per CDR3 protein, called by TCRdb with MiXCR from the 5' RACE reads. Here the sample spans about 1.8 million distinct CDR3 sequences, just under 50% being singletons. In the case of this clonotype: What it binds is unknown.

Sequencing was done on a sample of blood. The chain couples TRBV28 to TRBJ2-4; a weak D match, TRBD2 (5 bases). The better agreement between TRBJ2-7 and the DNA end casts doubt on the J call. The sequence was obtained from a middle-aged woman in good health. The CDR3 DNA sequence: TGTGCCAGTATTGGAGGCAGCTCGAAGGGCGAGCAGTACTTC. This translates into CASIGGSSKGEQYF.